A single sample is the source of the 26 T cell receptor beta chains below, sequenced in a study of CD8+ T cells in alopecia areata. Treatment meaning: oral pan-JAK inhibitor, 5-10 mg twice daily. Following extraction, RNA underwent reverse transcription to cDNA, which served as the sequencing template. Repertoires were generated with immunoSEQ multiplex PCR, while TCRdb's copy carries only in-frame clones and drops some. The sample has about 180,000 clones, 50% to 65% seen once. Sequencing was performed on CD8+ T cells sorted from blood, taken at week 24, from a patient treated with tofacitinib. The receptors derive from a human donor with alopecia areata.

The V and J genes are TRBV30 and TRBJ2-7; D is undetermined. CDR1 is GTSNPN and CDR2 is SVGIG in the germline V gene (reference sequence). This CDR3 comprises 13 residues. V was trimmed by 0 bases and J by 0 bases, leaving 6 bases between them. Here the CDR3 reads CAWSVESSYEQYF. CDR3 nucleotides: TGTGCCTGGAGTGTGGAGTCCTCCTACGAGCAGTACTTC.

This clone occurred a few times. The chain recombines TRBV5-6 with TRBJ2-1, with D perhaps matching TRBD2 (6 bases). The CDR3 is 13 amino acids. Germline CDR1 is SGHDT and CDR2 is YYEEEE. The V gene lost 4 bases and the J gene lost 8 bases, with 13 bases spanning the gap. The CDR3 bases are TGTGCCAGCAGCCCCGGGGGTTACCATGAGCAGTTCTTC. Translation gives CASSPGGYHEQFF.

The rearrangement links TRBV11-2 to TRBJ2-1, with unresolved D. Germline assignment: CDR1 SGHAT and CDR2 FQNNGV. The CDR3 loop spans 18 amino acids. Trimming cost V 0 bases and J 6 bases, with 21 bases left between them. The CDR3 loop reads CASSLDPSRQHIINEQFF. For the CDR3, the DNA is TGTGCCAGCAGCTTAGATCCATCCCGCCAGCACATAATCAATGAGCAGTTCTTC.

This clone has more than one count but fewer than ten. Additional DNA sequences in this sample encode the identical CDR3. The CDR3, as DNA: TGTGCCAGCACCGGGTCTGGGGCCAACGTCCTGACTTTC. This gives the protein CASTGSGANVLTF. J is TRBJ2-6 and V is TRBV19, with D unclear. CDR1 and CDR2 (germline): LNHDA, SQIVND (reference sequence). The CDR3 sequence is 13 residues long. Trimming stripped 9 bases from V and 1 base from J, with 7 bases between.

The chain employs TRBV29-1 and TRBJ1-2; D may be TRBD1 (6 bases). The germline CDR1 and CDR2 sequences are SQVTM and ANQGSEA. Deletions cut 0 bases from V and 4 bases from J, with 12 bases between. The CDR3 is 14 amino acids. The CDR3 DNA follows: TGCAGCGTTGAAGACCCAGGGGACTCCTATGGCTACACCTTC. It encodes CSVEDPGDSYGYTF.

The V and J genes are TRBV11-2 and TRBJ2-7; tentatively, D is TRBD2 (5 bases). This CDR3 region has 14 residues. With 5 bases removed from V and 5 bases from J, the gap between germline ends came to 16 bases. Germline V gene sequence: CDR1 SGHAT, CDR2 FQNNGV. The DNA of the CDR3 is TGTGCCAGCAGCCGCCCGGACTTAGTCAACGAGCAGTACTTC. This gives the protein CASSRPDLVNEQYF.

V and J are TRBV4-3 and TRBJ2-3; 14 nucleotides align to TRBD2. The CDR3 consists of 15 residues. Germline values: CDR1 LGHNA, CDR2 YSLEER. The V and J ends lost 4 bases and 8 bases, in that order; junction bases with no gene match: 5. CDR3 sequence reads: CASSPGTSGGGTQYF. CDR3 nucleotide sequence: TGCGCCAGCAGCCCAGGGACTAGCGGGGGAGGTACGCAGTATTTT.

The rearrangement uses TRBV7-2 and TRBJ2-1; 10 positions agree with TRBD2. The CDR3 covers 15 residues. J was trimmed by 4 bases and V by 4 bases; bases with no gene match: 4. Germline V gives CDR1 SGHTA, CDR2 FQGNSA. In DNA form, the CDR3 reads TGTGCCAGCAGCTCATCTAGCGGGGGTTACAATGAGCAGTTCTTC. Translation gives CASSSSSGGYNEQFF.

The rearrangement joins TRBV6-5 to TRBJ1-2, with 7 nucleotides matching TRBD1. J lost 8 bases, V lost 6 bases, and 15 bases had no gene match. The CDR3 is 15 amino acids. Per the germline V gene, CDR1 is MNHEY and CDR2 is SVGAGI. CDR3 loop: CASSTVRGGPFGYTF. In DNA, the CDR3 is TGTGCCAGCAGCACCGTACGAGGGGGCCCCTTCGGCTACACCTTC.

On this clone itself: Other DNA sequences from this sample encode an identical CDR3 as well. The chain couples TRBV30 to TRBJ1-1; 8 positions match TRBD1. This CDR3 has 13 amino acids. Looked up from germline, CDR1 is GTSNPN and CDR2 is SVGIG (reference sequence). The V and J ends lost 3 bases and 3 bases, in that order; junction bases with no gene match: 3. The CDR3 region has the DNA TGTGCCTGGAGAGGACAGGGTTACACTGAAGCTTTCTTT. Protein product: CAWRGQGYTEAFF.

This clone has only a few counts. The chain uses TRBV15 and TRBJ2-2; 7 positions match TRBD1. The junction had 3 bases not matched to a gene; V was cut back by 5 bases and J by 0 bases. Germline V gene lookup returns CDR1 LNHNV and CDR2 YYDKDF (reference sequence). This CDR3 has 15 residues. CDR3 sequence reads: CATSSGTANTGELFF. The CDR3, as DNA: TGTGCCACCAGCTCCGGGACAGCGAACACCGGGGAGCTGTTTTTT.

The chain uses TRBV7-9 and TRBJ2-3; 7 bases are a match to TRBD2. The CDR3 extends over 15 amino acids. CDR1 SEHNR and CDR2 FQNEAQ come from the germline V gene (reference sequence). The V and J ends lost 5 bases and 2 bases, in that order; junction bases with no gene match: 7. CDR3 residues: CASSGGVPFTDTQYF. The DNA of the CDR3 is TGTGCCAGCAGCGGGGGGGTCCCTTTCACAGATACGCAGTATTTT.

The V and J genes are TRBV5-5 and TRBJ1-2, with D tentatively TRBD1 (5 bases). Germline CDR1 SGHKS, CDR2 YYEKEE (reference sequence). The CDR3 covers 14 residues. V lost 5 bases, J lost 4 bases, and 15 bases lay in between. The CDR3 protein is CASRGEGVSYGYTF. CDR3 in DNA: TGTGCCAGCAGGGGCGAAGGGGTCAGCTATGGCTACACCTTC.

This clone was counted only a few times. The chain carries TRBV2 and TRBJ2-3; a possible D gene is TRBD1 (5 bases). Germline V gene lookup returns CDR1 SNHLY and CDR2 FYNNEI. V dropped 7 bases and J dropped 0 bases, with 8 bases sitting between them. The CDR3 length is 13 residues. The CDR3 protein is CASIGASTDTQYF. The CDR3, as DNA: TGTGCCAGCATTGGGGCGAGCACAGATACGCAGTATTTT.

This clone was recorded only once. The chain uses TRBV29-1 and TRBJ1-2; weak D call: TRBD1 (5 bases). CDR1 SQVTM and CDR2 ANQGSEA come from the germline V gene. Trimming pared 3 bases from V and 6 bases from J, leaving 14 bases between. The CDR3 is 13 amino acids. CDR3 bases: TGCAGCGTTGATGAGGGGAGAGGGGATGGCTACACCTTC. Residues: CSVDEGRGDGYTF.

A few counts support this clone. CDR3 nucleotides: TGCAGCGTCAGGGACAGATTCTATGGCTACACCTTC. Encoded protein: CSVRDRFYGYTF. This chain links TRBV29-1 with TRBJ1-2; 7 bases align to TRBD1. CDR1 SQVTM and CDR2 ANQGSEA come from the germline V gene. The CDR3 is 12 amino acids. Trimming cost V 6 bases and J 4 bases; bases outside gene matches: 5.

The chain employs TRBV6-6 and TRBJ2-3; D is unclear. V lost 7 bases, J lost 4 bases, and 12 bases lay in between. The CDR3 is 13 residues long. Germline values: CDR1 MNHNY, CDR2 SVGAGI (reference sequence). The CDR3 DNA reads TGTGCCAGCAACCCTAAAGCTTCAGATACGCAGTATTTT. As protein: CASNPKASDTQYF.

The chain carries TRBV6-5 and TRBJ2-7; tentative D call: TRBD1 (6 bases). Trimming took 4 bases from V and 1 from J, leaving 8 bases between them. The germline gives CDR1 MNHEY, CDR2 SVGAGI. The length of the CDR3 is 13 residues. DNA for the CDR3: TGTGCCAGCAGTTCAGGGGCTTCCTACGAGCAGTACTTC. Protein: CASSSGASYEQYF.

V and J are TRBV6-1 and TRBJ1-5; a weak D match, TRBD1 (5 bases). V was trimmed by 1 base and J by 2 bases, leaving 15 bases between them. Per germline, CDR1 MNHNS and CDR2 SASEGT. This CDR3 comprises 17 residues. The CDR3 nucleotides read TGTGCCAGCAGTGAAGGACTCAGGGTTGTCGGCAATCAGCCCCAGCATTTT. Protein: CASSEGLRVVGNQPQHF.

The CDR3 nucleotides are TGTGCCAGCAGCCTCGCGGGGCTACGCGAGCAGTACTTC. It encodes CASSLAGLREQYF. V is TRBV11-2 and J is TRBJ2-5; possibly TRBD2 for D (6 bases). TRBJ2-7 explains the end of the DNA better; the J call may be wrong. Germline V gives CDR1 SGHAT, CDR2 FQNNGV. The CDR3 runs to 13 residues.

The chain's CDR3 is CASSPSLSNYGYTF. The CDR3 DNA reads as TGCGCCAGCAGCCCTTCTTTATCTAACTATGGCTACACCTTC. This chain connects TRBV4-3 to TRBJ1-2, with D unresolved. Looked up from germline, CDR1 is LGHNA and CDR2 is YSLEER. The CDR3 is 14 residues long. V was trimmed by 4 bases and J by 0 bases, leaving 9 bases between them.

The chain joins TRBV11-1 to TRBJ2-3; D is unclear. Germline-derived CDR1 and CDR2 are SGHAT and FQDESV (reference sequence). This CDR3 is 15 amino acids long. Trimming pared 5 bases from V and 1 base from J, leaving 13 bases between. Here the CDR3 DNA reads TGTGCCAGCAGCCTCCGGCCTGGACGCACAGATACGCAGTATTTT. This gives the protein CASSLRPGRTDTQYF.

This chain joins TRBV7-9 and TRBJ1-2; D not resolved. V was shortened by 5 bases and J by 8 bases, with 9 bases between the two germline ends. Germline V gene lookup returns CDR1 SEHNR and CDR2 FQNEAQ (reference sequence). The CDR3 has 11 residues. CDR3 nucleotide sequence: TGTGCCAGCAGCATGGTGGAGGGCTACACCTTC. Translation gives CASSMVEGYTF.

V gene TRBV29-1 combines with J gene TRBJ1-3; D possibly corresponds to TRBD1 (6 bases). This CDR3 contains 15 residues. CDR1 and CDR2 (germline): SQVTM, ANQGSEA. Trimming took 7 bases from V and 0 from J, leaving 16 bases between them. As DNA, the CDR3 is TGCAGCGGGGTAGACACAGGGAGCTCTGGAAACACCATATATTTT. The encoded protein is CSGVDTGSSGNTIYF.

The rearrangement uses TRBV12-5 and TRBJ2-1; 7 bases align to TRBD2. The CDR3 consists of 12 residues. With 8 bases clipped from V and 4 bases from J, the junction kept 2 bases outside the gene matches. Per germline, CDR1 LGHNT and CDR2 FRNRAP. For the CDR3, the DNA is TGTGCTAGTTGGCGGGGGTACAATGAGCAGTTCTTC. This translates into CASWRGYNEQFF.

This clone was seen a handful of times. The chain carries TRBV29-1 and TRBJ2-7; D gene ambiguous. The CDR3 runs to 11 residues. Germline CDR1 reads SQVTM; CDR2 reads ANQGSEA. Trimming left V 4 bases short and J 3 bases short, with 7 bases between. The CDR3 spells CSVARDYEQYF. CDR3 in DNA: TGCAGCGTTGCAAGGGACTACGAGCAGTACTTC.